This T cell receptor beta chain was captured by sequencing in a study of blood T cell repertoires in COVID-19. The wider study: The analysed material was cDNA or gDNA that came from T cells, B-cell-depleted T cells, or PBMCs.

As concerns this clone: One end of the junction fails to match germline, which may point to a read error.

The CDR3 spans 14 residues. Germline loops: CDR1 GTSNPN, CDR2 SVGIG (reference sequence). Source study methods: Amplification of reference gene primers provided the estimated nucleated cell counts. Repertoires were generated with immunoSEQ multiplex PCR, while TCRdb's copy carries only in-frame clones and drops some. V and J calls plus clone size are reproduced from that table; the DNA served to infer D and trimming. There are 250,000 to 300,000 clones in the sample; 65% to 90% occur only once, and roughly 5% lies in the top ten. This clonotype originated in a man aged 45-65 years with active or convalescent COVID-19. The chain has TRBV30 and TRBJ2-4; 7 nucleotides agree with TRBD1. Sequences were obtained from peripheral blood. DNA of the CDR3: TGTGCCCGGAGTGCAGGGGGAACCAAAAACATTCAGTACTTC. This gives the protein CARSAGGTKNIQYF.